Detailed here is one T cell receptor (beta chain). TCRdb's copy holds only in-frame clones and misses some; the assay was immunoSEQ multiplex PCR. The sample yields roughly 130,000 clones, 80% to 90% seen once. V gave up 5 bases and J gave up 2 bases; unmatched junction bases: 2. Germline values: CDR1 SNHLY, CDR2 FYNNEI. The length of the CDR3 is 14 residues. This sample is part of a study of blood T cell repertoires in COVID-19. The chain is built from TRBV2 and TRBJ2-1; 8 bases fit TRBD2. Material for sequencing was peripheral blood. The receptor comes from a woman aged 55-69 years with acute or convalescent COVID-19. The CDR3 spells CASSISGAYNEQFF. For the CDR3, the DNA is TGTGCCAGCAGTATTAGCGGGGCCTACAATGAGCAGTTCTTC.